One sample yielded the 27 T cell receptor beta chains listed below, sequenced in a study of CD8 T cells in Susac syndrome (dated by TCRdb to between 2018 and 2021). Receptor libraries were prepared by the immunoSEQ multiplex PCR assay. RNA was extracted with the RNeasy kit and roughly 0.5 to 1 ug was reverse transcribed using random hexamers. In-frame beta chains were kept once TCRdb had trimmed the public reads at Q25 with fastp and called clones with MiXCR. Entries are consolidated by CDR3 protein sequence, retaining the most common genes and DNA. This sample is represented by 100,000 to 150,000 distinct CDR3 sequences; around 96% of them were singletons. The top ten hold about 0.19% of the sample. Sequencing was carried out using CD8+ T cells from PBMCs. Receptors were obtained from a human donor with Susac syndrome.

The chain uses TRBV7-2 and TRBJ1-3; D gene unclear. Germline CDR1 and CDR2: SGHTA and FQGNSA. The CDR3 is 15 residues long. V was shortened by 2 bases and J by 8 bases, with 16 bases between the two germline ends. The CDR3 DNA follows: TGTGCCAGCAGCTTACCTCGAGGGCGTGAGGACACCATATATTTT. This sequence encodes CASSLPRGREDTIYF. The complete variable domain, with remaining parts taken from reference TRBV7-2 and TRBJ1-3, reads GAGVSQSPSNKVTEKGKDVELRCDPISGHTALYWYRQSLGQGLEFLIYFQGNSAPDKSGLPSDRFSAERTGGSVSTLTIQRTQQEDSAVYLCASSLPRGREDTIYFGEGSWLTVV.

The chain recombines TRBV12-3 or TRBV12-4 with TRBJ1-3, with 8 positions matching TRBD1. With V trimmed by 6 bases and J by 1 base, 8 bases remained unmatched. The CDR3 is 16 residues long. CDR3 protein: CASSLGGQGSGNTIYF. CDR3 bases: TGTGCCAGCAGCCTCGGAGGACAGGGTTCTGGAAACACCATATATTTT.

The CDR3 DNA follows: TGTGCCAGCAGCCTTGGCACTAATGAAAAACTGTTTTTT. Its translation: CASSLGTNEKLFF. The V gene is TRBV7-9, the J gene TRBJ1-4; D gene ambiguous. Germline-derived CDR1 and CDR2 are SEHNR and FQNEAQ (reference sequence). This CDR3 contains 13 residues. The germline V and J ends were trimmed by 5 bases and 2 bases, with 6 bases remaining between them.

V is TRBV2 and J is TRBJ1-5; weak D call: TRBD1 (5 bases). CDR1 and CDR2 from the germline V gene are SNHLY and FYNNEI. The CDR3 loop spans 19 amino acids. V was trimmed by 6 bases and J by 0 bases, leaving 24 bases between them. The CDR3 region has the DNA TGTGCCAGCAGCCCCTCGTCCGGGACCGTCCAATATAGCAATCAGCCCCAGCATTTT. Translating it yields CASSPSSGTVQYSNQPQHF. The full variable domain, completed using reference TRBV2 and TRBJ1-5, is EPEVTQTPSHQVTQMGQEVILRCVPISNHLYFYWYRQILGQKVEFLVSFYNNEISEKSEIFDDQFSVERPDGSNFTLKIRSTKLEDSAMYFCASSPSSGTVQYSNQPQHFGDGTRLSIL.

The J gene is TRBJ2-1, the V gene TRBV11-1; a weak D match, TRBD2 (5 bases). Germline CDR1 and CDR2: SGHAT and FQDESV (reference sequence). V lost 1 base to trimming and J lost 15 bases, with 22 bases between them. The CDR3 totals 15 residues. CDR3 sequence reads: CASSLVSGSSAMRFF. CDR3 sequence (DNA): TGTGCCAGCAGCTTAGTCTCTGGGAGTAGCGCGATGCGGTTCTTC. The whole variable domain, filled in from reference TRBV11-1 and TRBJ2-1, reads EAEVAQSPRYKITEKSQAVAFWCDPISGHATLYWYRQILGQGPELLVQFQDESVVDDSQLPKDRFSAERLKGVDSTLKIQPAELGDSAMYLCASSLVSGSSAMRFFGPGTRLTVL.

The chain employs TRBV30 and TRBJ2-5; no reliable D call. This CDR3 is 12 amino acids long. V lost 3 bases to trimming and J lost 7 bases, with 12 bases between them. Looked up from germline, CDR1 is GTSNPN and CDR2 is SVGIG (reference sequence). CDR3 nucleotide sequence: TGTGCCTGGAGGACCCCAACCCGGACCCAGTACTTC. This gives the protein CAWRTPTRTQYF.

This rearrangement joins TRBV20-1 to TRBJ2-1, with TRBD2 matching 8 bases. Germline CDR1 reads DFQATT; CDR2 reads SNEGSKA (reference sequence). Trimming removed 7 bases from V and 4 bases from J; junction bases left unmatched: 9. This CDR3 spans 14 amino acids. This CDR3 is CSGAGSGDYNEQFF. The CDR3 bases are TGCAGTGGAGCAGGTAGCGGGGATTACAATGAGCAGTTCTTC.

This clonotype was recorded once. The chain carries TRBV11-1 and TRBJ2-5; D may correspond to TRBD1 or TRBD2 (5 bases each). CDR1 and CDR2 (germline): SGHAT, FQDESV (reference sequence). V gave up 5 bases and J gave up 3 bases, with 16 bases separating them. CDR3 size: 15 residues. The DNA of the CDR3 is TGTGCCAGCAGCCCCGGGACGTCTTCCGAAGAGACCCAGTACTTC. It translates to CASSPGTSSEETQYF.

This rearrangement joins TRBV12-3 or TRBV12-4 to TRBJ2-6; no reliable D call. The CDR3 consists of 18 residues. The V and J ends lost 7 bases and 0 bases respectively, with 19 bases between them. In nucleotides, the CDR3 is TGTGCCAGCATCTCCGGGCCACAGATACACTCTGGGGCCAACGTCCTGACTTTC. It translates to CASISGPQIHSGANVLTF.

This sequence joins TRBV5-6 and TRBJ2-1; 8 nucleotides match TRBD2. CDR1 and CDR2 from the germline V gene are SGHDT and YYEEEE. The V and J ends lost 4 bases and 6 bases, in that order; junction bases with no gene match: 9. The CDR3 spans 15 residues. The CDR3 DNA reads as TGTGCCAGCAGCCCTAGAGTAGCGGGGTCCAATGAGCAGTTCTTC. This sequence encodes CASSPRVAGSNEQFF.

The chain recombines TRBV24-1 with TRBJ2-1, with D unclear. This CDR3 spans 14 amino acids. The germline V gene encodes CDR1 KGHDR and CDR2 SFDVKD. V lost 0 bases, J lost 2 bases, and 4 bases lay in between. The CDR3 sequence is CATSDLPPYNEQFF. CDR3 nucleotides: TGTGCCACCAGTGATTTGCCCCCCTACAATGAGCAGTTCTTC.

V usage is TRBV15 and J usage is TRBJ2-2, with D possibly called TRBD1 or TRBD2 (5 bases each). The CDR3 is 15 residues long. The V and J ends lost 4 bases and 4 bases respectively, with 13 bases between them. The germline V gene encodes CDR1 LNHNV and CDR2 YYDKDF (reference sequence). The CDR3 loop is CATSTYLGGTGELFF. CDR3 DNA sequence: TGTGCCACCAGCACCTACCTTGGGGGCACCGGGGAGCTGTTTTTT.

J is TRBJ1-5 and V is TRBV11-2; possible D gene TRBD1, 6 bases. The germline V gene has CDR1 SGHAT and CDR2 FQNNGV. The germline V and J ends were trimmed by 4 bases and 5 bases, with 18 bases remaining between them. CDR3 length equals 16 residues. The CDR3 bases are TGTGCCAGCAGCTCGGGTTCAGGGGAGAGGGATCAGCCCCAGCATTTT. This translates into CASSSGSGERDQPQHF. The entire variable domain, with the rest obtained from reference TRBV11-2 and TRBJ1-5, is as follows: EAGVAQSPRYKIIEKRQSVAFWCNPISGHATLYWYQQILGQGPKLLIQFQNNGVVDDSQLPKDRFSAERLKGVDSTLKIQPAKLEDSAVYLCASSSGSGERDQPQHFGDGTRLSIL.

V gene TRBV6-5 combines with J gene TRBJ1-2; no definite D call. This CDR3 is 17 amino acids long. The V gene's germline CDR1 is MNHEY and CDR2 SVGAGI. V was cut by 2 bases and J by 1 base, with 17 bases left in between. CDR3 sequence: CASSYRVLQNLNYGYTF. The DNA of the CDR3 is TGTGCCAGCAGTTACCGGGTGTTGCAGAACCTTAACTATGGCTACACCTTC.

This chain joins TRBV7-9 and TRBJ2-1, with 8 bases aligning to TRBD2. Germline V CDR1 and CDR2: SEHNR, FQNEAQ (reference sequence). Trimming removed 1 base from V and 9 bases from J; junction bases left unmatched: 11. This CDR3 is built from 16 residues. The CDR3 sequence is CASSLVREAFGPEQFF. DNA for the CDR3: TGTGCCAGCAGCTTAGTGCGGGAGGCCTTTGGCCCTGAGCAGTTCTTC.

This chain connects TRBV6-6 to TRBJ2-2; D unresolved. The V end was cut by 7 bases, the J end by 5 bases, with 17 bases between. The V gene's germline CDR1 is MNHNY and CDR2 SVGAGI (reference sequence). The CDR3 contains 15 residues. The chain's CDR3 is CASIWDNPGTGELFF. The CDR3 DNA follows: TGTGCCAGCATCTGGGATAACCCGGGTACCGGGGAGCTGTTTTTT.

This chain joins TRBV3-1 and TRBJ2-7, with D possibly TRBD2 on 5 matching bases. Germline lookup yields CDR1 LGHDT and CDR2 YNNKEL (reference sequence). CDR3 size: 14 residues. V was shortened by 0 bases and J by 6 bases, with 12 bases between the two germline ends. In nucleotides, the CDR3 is TGTGCCAGCAGCCAAGAGAACCGGGGATCCGAGCAGTACTTC. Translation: CASSQENRGSEQYF.

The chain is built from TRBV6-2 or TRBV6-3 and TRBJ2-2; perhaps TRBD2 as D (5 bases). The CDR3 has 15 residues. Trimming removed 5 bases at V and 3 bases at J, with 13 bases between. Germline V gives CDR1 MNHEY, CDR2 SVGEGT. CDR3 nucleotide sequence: TGTGCCAGCAGTCCGAAGCGGTCCCACACCGGGGAGCTGTTTTTT. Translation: CASSPKRSHTGELFF.

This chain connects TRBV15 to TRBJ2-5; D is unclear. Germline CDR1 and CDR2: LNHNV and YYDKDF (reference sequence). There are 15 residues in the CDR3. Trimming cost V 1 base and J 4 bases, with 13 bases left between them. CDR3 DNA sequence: TGTGCCACCAGCAGAGCCCGACACTTTGGAGAGACCCAGTACTTC. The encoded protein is CATSRARHFGETQYF.

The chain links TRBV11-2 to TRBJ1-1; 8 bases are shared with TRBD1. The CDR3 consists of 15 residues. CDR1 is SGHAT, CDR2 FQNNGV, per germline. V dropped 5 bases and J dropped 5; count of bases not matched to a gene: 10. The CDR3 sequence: CASSARTGLDTEAFF. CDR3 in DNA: TGTGCCAGCAGCGCCCGGACAGGGCTAGATACTGAAGCTTTCTTT.

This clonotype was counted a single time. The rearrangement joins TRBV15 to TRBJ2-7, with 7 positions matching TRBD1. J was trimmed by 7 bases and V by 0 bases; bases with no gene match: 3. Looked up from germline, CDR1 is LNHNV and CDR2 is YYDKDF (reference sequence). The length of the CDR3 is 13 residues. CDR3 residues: CATSRDMGQEQYF. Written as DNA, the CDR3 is TGTGCCACCAGCAGAGATATGGGACAGGAGCAGTACTTC.

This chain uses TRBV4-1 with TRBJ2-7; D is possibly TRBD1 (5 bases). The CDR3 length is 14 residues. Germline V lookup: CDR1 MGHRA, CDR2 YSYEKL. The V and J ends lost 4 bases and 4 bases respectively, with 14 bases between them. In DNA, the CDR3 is TGCGCCAGCAGCCCGACCAGGGTTAAGTACGAGCAGTACTTC. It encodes CASSPTRVKYEQYF.

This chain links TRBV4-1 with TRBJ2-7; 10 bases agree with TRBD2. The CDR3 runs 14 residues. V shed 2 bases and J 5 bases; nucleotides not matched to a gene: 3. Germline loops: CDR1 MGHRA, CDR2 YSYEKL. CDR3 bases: TGCGCCAGCAGCCAAAGCGGGAGGGGCCACGAGCAGTACTTC. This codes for CASSQSGRGHEQYF.

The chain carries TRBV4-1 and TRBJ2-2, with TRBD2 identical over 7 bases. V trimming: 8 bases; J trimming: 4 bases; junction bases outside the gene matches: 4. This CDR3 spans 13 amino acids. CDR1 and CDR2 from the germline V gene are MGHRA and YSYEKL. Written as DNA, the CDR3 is TGCGCCAGCGAATCGGGGGGCACCGGGGAGCTGTTTTTT. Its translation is CASESGGTGELFF.

The CDR3 DNA sequence: TGTGCCACCAGTGACCCAGAGAGGGGCGACACCGGGGAGCTGTTTTTT. It is translated as CATSDPERGDTGELFF. This sequence joins TRBV24-1 and TRBJ2-2, with D perhaps being TRBD1 or TRBD2 (5 bases each). Trimming removed 4 bases from V and 3 bases from J, with 14 bases in between. The germline V gene has CDR1 KGHDR and CDR2 SFDVKD. The CDR3 length is 16 residues.

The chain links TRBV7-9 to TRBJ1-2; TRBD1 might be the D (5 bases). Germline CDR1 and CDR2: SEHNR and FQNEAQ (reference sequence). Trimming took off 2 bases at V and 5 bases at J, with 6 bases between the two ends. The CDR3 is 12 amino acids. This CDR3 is CASSLKGYGYTF. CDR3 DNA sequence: TGTGCCAGCAGCTTAAAGGGGTATGGCTACACCTTC.

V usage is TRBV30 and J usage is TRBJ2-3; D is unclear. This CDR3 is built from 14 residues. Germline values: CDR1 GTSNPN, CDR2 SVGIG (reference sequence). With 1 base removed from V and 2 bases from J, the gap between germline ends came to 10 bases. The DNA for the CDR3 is TGTGCCTGGAGTGGCGGTTCAAACACAGATACGCAGTATTTT. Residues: CAWSGGSNTDTQYF.